These 9 T cell receptor beta chains originate from one sample sequenced in a study of PD-1 blockade in classical Hodgkin lymphoma. Some clones are missing from TCRdb's copy, which holds only in-frame ones; the method was immunoSEQ multiplex PCR. The data show 20,000 to 25,000 clones, with roughly nine tenths seen just once and roughly 0.58% held by the top ten. Time point here: newly diagnosed, previously untreated cHL patient sample. Thawed PBMCs were the source of CD4+ T cells, purified by magnetic negative selection. Sequences were obtained from CD4+ T cells from blood. The receptor source for this set is a human donor with classical Hodgkin lymphoma.

The chain links TRBV7-7 to TRBJ2-5, with D perhaps TRBD1 (6 bases). The CDR3 has 15 residues. V dropped 5 bases and J dropped 4 bases, with 17 bases sitting between them. Germline V lookup: CDR1 SSHAT, CDR2 FNYEAQ (reference sequence). The CDR3 protein is CASSPGQPGLETQYF. The CDR3 DNA follows: TGTGCCAGCAGCCCAGGACAGCCGGGCCTAGAGACCCAGTACTTC.

The CDR3 protein is CASGLPVGLDANNEQFF. CDR3 in DNA: TGTGCTAGTGGTTTACCCGTGGGACTTGATGCCAACAATGAGCAGTTCTTC. The chain employs TRBV12-5 and TRBJ2-1; weak D call: TRBD2 (6 bases). This CDR3 is built from 17 residues. V dropped 3 bases and J dropped 5 bases, with 20 bases sitting between them. Germline V gene data show CDR1 as LGHNT and CDR2 as FRNRAP.

J is TRBJ1-4 and V is TRBV7-2; D is ambiguous. This CDR3 has 12 residues. CDR1 is SGHTA and CDR2 is FQGNSA in the germline V gene. V was shortened by 3 bases and J by 11 bases, with 10 bases between the two germline ends. CDR3 nucleotide sequence: TGTGCCAGCAGCTTTAACAGCGGGAAACTGTTTTTT. Its translation: CASSFNSGKLFF.

The rearrangement links TRBV7-2 to TRBJ2-3; D may be TRBD1 or TRBD2 (5 bases each). The CDR3 spans 15 residues. The ends were cut back, 4 bases at V and 7 bases at J, with 18 bases in the middle. Per germline, CDR1 SGHTA and CDR2 FQGNSA. CDR3: CASSSTGTLINTQYF. CDR3 DNA: TGTGCCAGCAGCTCAACCGGGACGCTCATTAATACGCAGTATTTT.

The V call is TRBV30, the J call TRBJ2-5; 16 nucleotides match TRBD2. Trimming at V came to 4 bases and at J to 5 bases, leaving 7 bases not matched to a gene. Germline V CDR1 and CDR2: GTSNPN, SVGIG (reference sequence). This CDR3 has 16 amino acids. Here the CDR3 DNA reads TGTGCCTGGATCCACCCGGGACTAGCGGGAGGGGAGACCCAGTACTTC. Protein product: CAWIHPGLAGGETQYF.

The chain has TRBV19 and TRBJ1-1, with D uncertain. CDR3 length: 16 residues. The germline V gene has CDR1 LNHDA and CDR2 SQIVND (reference sequence). V lost 5 bases, J lost 0 bases, and 16 bases lay in between. CDR3 DNA sequence: TGTGCCAGTAGTCCGTCGAGAGGGCGCGTGAACACTGAAGCTTTCTTT. Amino acid sequence: CASSPSRGRVNTEAFF.

The chain has TRBV9 and TRBJ1-4, with 9 bases matching TRBD1. The trim removed 0 bases at V and 11 bases at J, leaving 5 bases unmatched. Germline V gene sequence: CDR1 SGDLS, CDR2 YYNGEE. This CDR3 has 14 residues. The CDR3 spells CASSVGRTGEKLFF. For the CDR3, the DNA is TGTGCCAGCAGCGTAGGGAGGACAGGGGAGAAACTGTTTTTT.

The rearrangement uses TRBV7-8 and TRBJ1-1; D is ambiguous. CDR1 and CDR2 (germline): SGHVS, FQNEAQ. The V and J ends lost 0 bases and 3 bases respectively, with 14 bases between them. The CDR3 extends over 16 amino acids. The CDR3 region has the DNA TGTGCCAGCAGCTTAGCGCGTAGGGAGGGTTACACTGAAGCTTTCTTT. Translating it yields CASSLARREGYTEAFF. The full variable domain, its missing parts supplied by reference TRBV7-8 and TRBJ1-1, is GAGVSQSPRYKVAKRGQDVALRCDPISGHVSLFWYQQALGQGPEFLTYFQNEAQLDKSGLPSDRFFAERPEGSVSTLKIQRTQQEDSAVYLCASSLARREGYTEAFFGQGTRLTVV.

The J gene is TRBJ2-7, the V gene TRBV6-6, with a tentative D call TRBD1 (6 bases). Germline V CDR1 and CDR2: MNHNY, SVGAGI (reference sequence). V lost 0 bases and J 0 bases, leaving 12 bases between the germline ends. The CDR3 sequence is 16 residues long. CDR3 loop: CASSYSMGAGSYEQYF. The CDR3 DNA reads as TGTGCCAGCAGTTACTCGATGGGGGCTGGCTCCTACGAGCAGTACTTC.